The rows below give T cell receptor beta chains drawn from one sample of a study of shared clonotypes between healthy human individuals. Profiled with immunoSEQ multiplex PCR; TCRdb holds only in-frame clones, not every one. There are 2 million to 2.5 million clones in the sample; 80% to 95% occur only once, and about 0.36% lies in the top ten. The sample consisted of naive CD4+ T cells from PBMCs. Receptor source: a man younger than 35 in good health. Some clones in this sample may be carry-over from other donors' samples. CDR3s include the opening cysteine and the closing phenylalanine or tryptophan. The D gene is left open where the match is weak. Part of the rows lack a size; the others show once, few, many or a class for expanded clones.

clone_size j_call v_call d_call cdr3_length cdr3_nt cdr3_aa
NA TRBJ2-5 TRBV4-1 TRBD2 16 TGCGCCAGCAGCCAAGTAAGAGCGGGAGCAATGGAGACCCAGTACTTC CASSQVRAGAMETQYF
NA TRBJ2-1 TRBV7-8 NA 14 TGTGCCAGCAGCCCGGAGAGTCGCTACAATGAGCAGTTCTTC CASSPESRYNEQFF
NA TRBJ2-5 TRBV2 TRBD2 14 TGTGCCAGCGCCCGGGGGGGGACCGCAGAGACCCAGTACTTC CASARGGTAETQYF
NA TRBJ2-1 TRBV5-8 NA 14 TGTGCCAGCAGCAAGGGGGACTTTTTCAATGAGCAGTTCTTC CASSKGDFFNEQFF
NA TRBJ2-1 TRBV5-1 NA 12 TGCGCCAGCAGCCTCCTGGGTAGCGAGCAGTTCTTC CASSLLGSEQFF
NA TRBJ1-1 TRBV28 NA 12 TGTGCCAGCAGGAGGGGAAGGTCTGAAGCTTTCTTT CASRRGRSEAFF
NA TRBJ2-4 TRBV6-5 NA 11 TGTGCCAGCAGGAGGGGAGACATTCAGTACTTC CASRRGDIQYF
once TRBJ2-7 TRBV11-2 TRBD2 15 TGTGCCAGCAGCTTACTAGCGGGAGTCCCCTACGAGCAGTACTTC CASSLLAGVPYEQYF
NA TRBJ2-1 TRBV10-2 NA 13 TGCGCCAGCACCTGGACTATCGACAATGAGCAGTTCTTC CASTWTIDNEQFF
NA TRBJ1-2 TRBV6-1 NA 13 TGTGCCAGCAGTGAAGAAGGTAGCTATGGCTACACCTTC CASSEEGSYGYTF
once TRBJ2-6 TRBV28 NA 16 TGTGCCAGCAGTGCATCGGGGAGCTCTGGGGCCAACGTCCTGACTTTC CASSASGSSGANVLTF
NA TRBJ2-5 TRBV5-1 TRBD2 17 TGCGCCAGCAGCTTAGGAAATGGGCTAGCGGTATCGGAGACCCAGTACTTC CASSLGNGLAVSETQYF
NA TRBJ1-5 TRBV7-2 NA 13 TGTGCCAGCAGCTTAGACAGGAATCAGCCCCAGCATTTT CASSLDRNQPQHF
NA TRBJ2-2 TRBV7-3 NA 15 TGTGCCAGCAGCTTACAGGGAAGGAACACCGGGGAGCTGTTTTTT CASSLQGRNTGELFF
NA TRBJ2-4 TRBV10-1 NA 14 TGCGCCAGCAGTGACGGGACTCCGGGGAACATTCAGTACTTC CASSDGTPGNIQYF
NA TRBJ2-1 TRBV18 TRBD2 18 TGTGCCAGCTCACCGATACTAGCGGGAGAAGCTAGGTACAATGAGCAGTTCTTC CASSPILAGEARYNEQFF
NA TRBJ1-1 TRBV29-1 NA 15 TGCAGCACAAGAGGCGCGGTCCAACCCAACACTGAAGCTTTCTTT CSTRGAVQPNTEAFF
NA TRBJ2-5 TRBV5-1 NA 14 TGCGCCAGCAGGAGGGTGGGTAACCAAGAGACCCAGTACTTC CASRRVGNQETQYF
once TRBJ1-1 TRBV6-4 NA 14 TGTGCCAGCAGTGACTCCCCCCAGAGCACTGAAGCTTTCTTT CASSDSPQSTEAFF
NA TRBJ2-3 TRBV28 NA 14 TGTGCCAGCAGTCCGACATCTTTCACAGATACGCAGTATTTT CASSPTSFTDTQYF
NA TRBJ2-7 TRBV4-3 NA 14 TGCGCCAGCAGCCAAACATTGACCAGATACGAGCAGTACTTC CASSQTLTRYEQYF
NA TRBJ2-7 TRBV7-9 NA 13 TGTGCCAGCAGCAGCTGGGGGCTCTACGAGCAGTACTTC CASSSWGLYEQYF
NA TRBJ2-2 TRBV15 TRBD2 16 TGTGCCACCAGGCCAGCGGGAGTAGGGAACACCGGGGAGCTGTTTTTT CATRPAGVGNTGELFF
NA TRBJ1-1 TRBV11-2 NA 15 TGTGCCAGCAGCTTAGTGGGCGGGGGGAACACTGAAGCTTTCTTT CASSLVGGGNTEAFF
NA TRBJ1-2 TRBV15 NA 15 TGTGCCACCAGCAGATCGGGGGGGATTCCCTATGGCTACACCTTC CATSRSGGIPYGYTF
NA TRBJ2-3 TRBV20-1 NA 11 TGCAGTGCGCGGATCGCAGATACGCAGTATTTT CSARIADTQYF
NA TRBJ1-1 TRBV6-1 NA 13 TGTGCCAGCAGTGAATACTGGGGGCGTAAAGCTTTCTTT CASSEYWGRKAFF
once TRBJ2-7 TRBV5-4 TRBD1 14 TGTGCCAGCAGCTTGCGTGGACAGGGCTACGAGCAGTACTTC CASSLRGQGYEQYF
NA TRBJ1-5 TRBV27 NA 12 TGTGCCAGCAGTTCGTCGCATACGCCCCAGCATTTT CASSSSHTPQHF
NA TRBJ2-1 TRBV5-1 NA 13 TGCGCCAGCAGCTTGGTTCAGGGAGGAGAGCAGTTCTTC CASSLVQGGEQFF
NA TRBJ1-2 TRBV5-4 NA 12 TGTGCCAGCAGCCAGACGACCGGGAGCTACACCTTC CASSQTTGSYTF
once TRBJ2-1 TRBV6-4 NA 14 TGTGCCATTAGGTGGAGAGACTCCTACAATGAGCAGTTCTTC CAIRWRDSYNEQFF
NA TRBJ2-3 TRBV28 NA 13 TGTGCCAGCAGCCTCGACTCCACAGATACGCAGTATTTT CASSLDSTDTQYF
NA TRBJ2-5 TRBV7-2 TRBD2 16 TGTGCCAGCAGAGGATCGGCGGGAGGGCCAATAGAGACCCAGTACTTC CASRGSAGGPIETQYF
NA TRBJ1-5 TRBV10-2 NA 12 TGCGCCAGCACATCGGGGAGTCAGCCCCAGCATTTT CASTSGSQPQHF
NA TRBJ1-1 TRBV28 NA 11 TGTGCCAGCAGTACGACAACTGAAGCTTTCTTT CASSTTTEAFF
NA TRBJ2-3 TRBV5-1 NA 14 TGCGCCAGCAGATCGGCTAGTAGCACAGATACGCAGTATTTT CASRSASSTDTQYF
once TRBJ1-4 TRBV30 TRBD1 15 TGTGCCTGGCAACAGGGGGCTCTAAGGAGTGAAAAACTGTTTTTT CAWQQGALRSEKLFF
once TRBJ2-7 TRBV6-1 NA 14 TGTGCCAGCAACAGACAGGGAGGGACCTACGAGCAGTACTTC CASNRQGGTYEQYF
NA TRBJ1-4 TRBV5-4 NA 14 TGTGCCAGCAGCCGCAAGGGGGAGACTGAAAAACTGTTTTTT CASSRKGETEKLFF
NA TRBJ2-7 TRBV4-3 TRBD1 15 TGCGCCAGCAGCCAAGGAGGGACAGGGCCCTACGAGCAGTACTTC CASSQGGTGPYEQYF